This T cell receptor (beta chain) was observed in a study of shared clonotypes between healthy human individuals. Study summary: Aged 18 to 49, the donors were a couple of women and a few men.

Authors' processing steps: Sequence data from immunoSEQ were junction-only and lacked quality scores; consequently, filtering differed. Sequencing used immunoSEQ multiplex PCR; TCRdb keeps in-frame clones, though not all of them. V and J calls and clone size are copied from that table; D and trimming were computed from the DNA. The sample holds 2 million to 2.5 million clones; more than 80% are singletons and the top ten take 0.35% to 0.5%. The CDR3 consists of 15 residues. Germline V gene lookup returns CDR1 LNHDA and CDR2 SQIVND (reference sequence). V lost 7 bases to trimming and J lost 8 bases, with 20 bases between them.

Sequencing used naive CD4+ T cells from PBMCs. Sample subset: CD45RA+ positively selected. This chain uses TRBV19 with TRBJ1-4; D gene ambiguous. This clonotype originated in a man younger than 30 in good health. Some clones in this sample may be carry-over from other donors' samples. The CDR3 DNA follows: TGTGCCAGTAAAGCGGACGGCACGGTCGGGGAAAAACTGTTTTTT. Protein: CASKADGTVGEKLFF.